This entry concerns a single T cell receptor beta chain. These data belong to a study of high-grade serous ovarian cancer treatment subgroups. Germline V gene sequence: CDR1 MRHNA, CDR2 SNTAGT. The CDR3 is made up of 13 amino acids. V was shortened by 0 bases and J by 4 bases, with 6 bases between the two germline ends. This table comes from immunoSEQ multiplex PCR, and its TCRdb copy is limited to in-frame clones, with some not included. The sample consists of 35,000 to 45,000 clones, 70% to 80% of them appearing once. Tumor tissue was taken before any definitive surgery or chemotherapy was given. Sequencing was done on a sample of tumor tissue. The source is a human donor with high-grade serous ovarian cancer. The rearrangement links TRBV6-4 to TRBJ2-5, with D perhaps assigned TRBD1 or TRBD2 (5 bases each). CDR3 nucleotide sequence: TGTGCCAGCAGTGACTCGAGGGGAGAGACCCAGTACTTC. This gives the protein CASSDSRGETQYF.